A selection of T cell receptor beta chains follows, all from one sample in a study of prognosis after radiotherapy for stage I lung cancer. TCRdb used MiXCR to reprocess the multiplex PCR reads, holding one entry per CDR3 protein. The table shows 30,000 or so distinct CDR3 sequences, with roughly two fifths occurring only once. This material consisted of PBMCs, taken before or after stereotactic body radiation therapy (not recorded which). The receptor set was obtained from a donor aged 50 or older with non-small cell lung cancer. CDR3s include the opening cysteine and the closing phenylalanine or tryptophan. Each record gives: CDR3 protein, CDR3 DNA, CDR3 length, V gene, clone size, D gene, J gene. The D gene is left open where the match is weak. The size field is filled for only some rows; it gives once, few, many or a size class.

CASSLRGRGGSYEQYF,TGTGCCAGCAGTCTCCGGGGCCGAGGAGGATCTTACGAGCAGTACTTC,16,TRBV12-3/TRBV12-4,-,-,TRBJ2-7
CASSATSQETQYF,TGTGCCAGCAGTGCGACTAGTCAAGAGACCCAGTACTTC,13,TRBV9,many,-,TRBJ2-5
CASTPPGRIGYEQFF,TGTGCCAGCACCCCCCCGGGGCGGATTGGGTATGAGCAGTTCTTC,15,TRBV7-9,many,-,TRBJ2-1
CASSSITGGGRQPQHF,TGTGCCAGCAGCTCCATTACAGGGGGGGGGCGCCAGCCCCAGCATTTT,16,TRBV28,-,TRBD1,TRBJ1-5
CASSFQGWISEAFF,TGTGCCAGCAGTTTTCAGGGTTGGATTTCTGAAGCTTTCTTT,14,TRBV12-3/TRBV12-4,many,-,TRBJ1-1
CAIAISRDRDGEQYF,TGTGCCATCGCAATAAGTCGGGACAGGGATGGCGAGCAGTACTTC,15,TRBV10-3,many,TRBD1,TRBJ2-7
CASSPRGQGIWNQPQHF,TGTGCCAGCAGTCCTCGTGGACAGGGGATTTGGAATCAGCCCCAGCATTTT,17,TRBV27,many,TRBD1,TRBJ1-5
CASSIGTSGNTIYF,TGCGCCAGCAGCATAGGGACCTCTGGAAACACCATATATTTT,14,TRBV5-1,many,-,TRBJ1-3
CASSRLSEQFF,TGTGCCAGTAGTAGGCTGAGTGAGCAGTTCTTC,11,TRBV19,few,-,TRBJ2-1
CTSRGTETGGNSPLHF,TGTACCAGCAGAGGCACCGAGACAGGGGGTAATTCACCCCTCCACTTT,16,TRBV6-1,once,TRBD1,TRBJ1-6
CASRRDRTDGYTF,TGCGCCAGCAGAAGGGACAGGACGGATGGCTACACCTTC,13,TRBV5-1,once,TRBD1,TRBJ1-2
CAISLTSGTDTVELFF,TGTGCCATCAGTCTGACTAGCGGGACAGACACCGTTGAGCTGTTTTTT,16,TRBV10-3,-,TRBD2,TRBJ2-2
CASSFLAGSNNEQFF,TGTGCCAGCAGCTTCCTAGCGGGCTCTAATAATGAGCAGTTCTTC,15,TRBV5-4,-,TRBD2,TRBJ2-1
CASRPDRDQETQYF,TGTGCCAGCAGGCCCGACAGGGACCAAGAGACCCAGTACTTC,14,TRBV27,many,TRBD1,TRBJ2-5
CASSLIVGREQYF,TGTGCCAGCAGTTTAATAGTTGGGCGAGAGCAGTACTTC,13,TRBV28,-,-,TRBJ2-7
CSARGGAGGNEQFF,TGCAGTGCTAGAGGAGGAGCGGGAGGGAATGAGCAGTTCTTC,14,TRBV20-1,many,TRBD2,TRBJ2-1
CASSPGLARGPVDTQYF,TGTGCCAGCAGCCCTGGACTAGCGCGAGGACCCGTAGATACGCAGTATTTT,17,TRBV5-6,-,TRBD2,TRBJ2-3
CASSRQGNEKLFF,TGCGCCAGCAGCAGACAGGGAAATGAAAAACTGTTTTTT,13,TRBV5-1,many,TRBD1,TRBJ1-4
CASSDEEHAEAFF,TGTGCCAGCAGTGACGAGGAGCACGCTGAAGCTTTCTTT,13,TRBV6-1,many,-,TRBJ1-1
CASKPGQLVSYEQYF,TGTGCCAGCAAGCCGGGACAGTTGGTATCCTACGAGCAGTACTTC,15,TRBV6-1,-,TRBD1,TRBJ2-7
CASSTVGGHYEQYF,TGTGCCAGCAGCACGGTAGGGGGGCACTACGAGCAGTACTTC,14,TRBV7-3,medium-sized,-,TRBJ2-7
CAWRVRTSNYGYTF,TGTGCCTGGAGGGTGAGGACCTCCAACTATGGCTACACCTTC,14,TRBV30,-,-,TRBJ1-2
CASSPDRGYNEQFF,TGCGCCAGCAGCCCGGACAGGGGGTACAATGAGCAGTTCTTC,14,TRBV5-1,many,TRBD1,TRBJ2-1
CASSPPAGPYEQYF,TGTGCCAGCAGCCCCCCCGCAGGGCCCTACGAGCAGTACTTC,14,TRBV7-9,many,-,TRBJ2-7
CASSLEGIDEQYF,TGTGCCAGCAGCTTGGAAGGGATCGACGAGCAGTACTTC,13,TRBV7-3,-,-,TRBJ2-7
CSARDGTDYGYTF,TGCAGTGCTAGAGATGGGACAGACTATGGCTACACCTTC,13,TRBV20-1,many,TRBD1,TRBJ1-2
CASSEVLGICGYTF,TGTGCCAGCAGTGAAGTTCTGGGGATATGTGGCTACACCTTC,14,TRBV6-1,-,-,TRBJ1-2
CASSETGDQPQHF,TGTGCCAGCAGTGAAACGGGGGATCAGCCCCAGCATTTT,13,TRBV25-1,many,-,TRBJ1-5